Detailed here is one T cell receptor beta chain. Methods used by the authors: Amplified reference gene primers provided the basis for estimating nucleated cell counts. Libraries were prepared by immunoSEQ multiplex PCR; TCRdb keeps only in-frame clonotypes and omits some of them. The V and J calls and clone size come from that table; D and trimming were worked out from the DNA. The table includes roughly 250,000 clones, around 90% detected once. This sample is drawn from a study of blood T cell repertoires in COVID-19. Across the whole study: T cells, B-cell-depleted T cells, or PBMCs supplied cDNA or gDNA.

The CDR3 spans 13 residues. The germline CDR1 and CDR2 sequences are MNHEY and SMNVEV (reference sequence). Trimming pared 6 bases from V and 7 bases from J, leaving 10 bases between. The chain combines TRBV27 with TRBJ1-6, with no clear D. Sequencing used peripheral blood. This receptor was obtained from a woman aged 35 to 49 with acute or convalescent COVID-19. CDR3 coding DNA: TGTGCCAGCAGCGACACGCTGAATTCACCCCTCCACTTT. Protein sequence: CASSDTLNSPLHF.